Here is one TCR beta chain with its context. The data were taken from a study of patients and donors after allogeneic stem cell transplantation. This CDR3 contains 12 residues. Trimming shortened V by 6 bases and J by 7 bases, and 13 bases separated the two germline ends. Germline V gene lookup returns CDR1 ENHRY and CDR2 SYGVKD. Each CDR3 protein gets one entry after TCRdb re-called the RT-PCR reads with MiXCR. The sample lists 150,000 to 200,000 distinct CDR3 sequences, roughly 31% seen once, with less than 3.5% in the top ten. The origin of this receptor is a human donor who was either an allogeneic HSCT recipient or a stem cell or donor lymphocyte infusion donor (not recorded which). It is not recorded whose cells these are; they may come from a transplant donor. The chain couples TRBV10-3 to TRBJ2-7; D unclear. The sample taken for sequencing was blood, either unsorted or a sorted T cell fraction (not recorded which). CDR3 nucleotides: TGTGCCATCAGGGGCCACGTTGGGGAGCAGTACTTC. Translated: CAIRGHVGEQYF.